The clone carrying this T cell receptor (beta chain) has a count of ten or more. No antigen is known for it. One entry per CDR3 protein, called by TCRdb with MiXCR from the RACE reads. The profile shows approximately 320,000 distinct CDR3 sequences, over 5% of them singletons. The data originate from a study of human T cells and chemical hapten exposure. Overall study context: Across the whole study, which lasted approximately 23 weeks, patients were given diphenylcyclopropenone on the scalp once a week. Study-level points and caveats: The immune response of these alopecia patients might not match healthy individuals'.

The time point: pre-sensitization, week 0. Noted treatment: therapeutic diphenylcyclopropenone sensitization with weekly scalp DPC. Every donor had alopecia and was 18 to 70 years old; all were suitable for DPC. This CDR3 comprises 16 residues. With 1 base clipped from V and 4 bases from J, the junction kept 7 bases outside the gene matches. Germline V gene lookup returns CDR1 LGHNA and CDR2 YNFKEQ. The sequence was collected from a woman in her late teens or twenties with alopecia areata. Some clones in this sample may be carry-over from other donors' samples. The gene calls are TRBV4-2 and TRBJ2-1, with 7 bases aligning to TRBD2. The starting material was whole blood, obtained in connection with sensitization to the hapten diphenylcyclopropenone (DPC). CDR3 amino acids: CASSQGDERGYNEQFF. Written as DNA, the CDR3 is TGTGCCAGCAGCCAAGGCGATGAGCGGGGTTACAATGAGCAGTTCTTC.